Below are 4 T cell receptor beta chains sequenced from a single sample in a study of T cell changes during pregnancy in multiple sclerosis. Measured with immunoSEQ multiplex PCR; TCRdb has only the in-frame clones, and not every one. There are about 62,000 clones in the sample; 80% to 90% occur only once, and about 2.5% lies in the top ten. This material consisted of peripheral blood, taken in the first trimester of pregnancy. These receptor sequences come from a female donor with multiple sclerosis, enrolled in a pregnancy study.

This clone was detected only once. This chain joins TRBV11-2 and TRBJ1-5; D is uncertain. V gave up 0 bases and J gave up 7 bases, with 7 bases separating them. Germline lookup yields CDR1 SGHAT and CDR2 FQNNGV. This CDR3 is built from 13 residues. In nucleotides, the CDR3 is TGTGCCAGCAGCTTAGATGGGAGCCAGCCCCAGCATTTT. Its protein is CASSLDGSQPQHF.

The rearrangement links TRBV6-6 to TRBJ2-7; 7 bases line up with TRBD1. The CDR3 extends over 15 amino acids. Germline CDR1 reads MNHNY; CDR2 reads SVGAGI (reference sequence). V lost 6 bases, J lost 3 bases, and 11 bases stayed unmatched. The CDR3 DNA reads as TGTGCCAGCAGACCCCAACCAGGGGGACGCTACGAGCAGTACTTC. Amino acids: CASRPQPGGRYEQYF.

The V gene is TRBV18, the J gene TRBJ2-7, with 7 bases that match TRBD2. Germline V gene sequence: CDR1 KGHSH, CDR2 LQKENI. The CDR3 spans 15 residues. Trimming took 0 bases from V and 2 from J; bases not matched to a gene: 4. The chain's CDR3 is CASSPPAGAAYEQYF. DNA for the CDR3: TGTGCCAGCTCACCACCGGCGGGAGCCGCCTACGAGCAGTACTTC.

This sequence joins TRBV18 and TRBJ2-3; D call uncertain. CDR3 length: 16 residues. V gave up 2 bases and J gave up 2 bases, with 14 bases separating them. CDR1 is KGHSH and CDR2 is LQKENI in the germline V gene. The CDR3 loop is CASSPSLGSITDTQYF. As DNA, the CDR3 is TGTGCCAGCTCACCATCTCTAGGCTCGATCACAGATACGCAGTATTTT.